What follows is one TCR beta chain and its context. The sample is drawn from a study of blood T cell repertoires in COVID-19. Overall study context: Donors in the United States, Italy and Spain gave samples during acute or convalescent COVID-19. The cDNA or gDNA used as material had been derived from T cells, B-cell-depleted T cells, or PBMCs.

Seattle participants joined during active infection and were tracked over time. In the original analysis: Amplifying reference gene primers gave estimates of nucleated cell counts. Only in-frame clones appear in the TCRdb table, and some are missing; sequencing was by immunoSEQ multiplex PCR. V, J and clone size are those of that table, while D and trimming were read from the DNA. The table has some 300,000 clones, more than 80% seen once. Germline-derived CDR1 and CDR2 are SNHLY and FYNNEI. The CDR3 is made up of 19 amino acids. V lost 4 bases and J lost 0; bases outside the gene matches: 13. The chain combines TRBV2 with TRBJ2-3, with 10 positions matching TRBD2. The clonotype was recovered from a woman aged 45-60 years with COVID-19, enrolled during active disease. The sequenced sample was peripheral blood. CDR3: CASSGLLAGGAPSTDTQYF. DNA of the CDR3: TGTGCCAGCAGTGGGTTGTTAGCGGGAGGCGCACCCAGCACAGATACGCAGTATTTT.